The next 13 T cell receptor beta chains were all read from a single sample in a study of Ad26.COV2.S vaccination and SARS-CoV-2 variants. Assay: immunoSEQ multiplex PCR; the TCRdb copy retains only in-frame clones and omits some. Of 360,000 or so clones in the sample, 89% were seen once. Treatment noted: about 20 received Ad26.COV2.S at low or high dose, single or two shots; 5 received placebo; per-sample allocation not given. Collection of samples fell on day 63 after the first vaccine or placebo injection. Source: peripheral blood, taken in a trial of Ad26.COV2.S vaccine versus placebo. These receptors all stem from a person aged 18-65 years who received the Ad26.COV2.S COVID-19 vaccine or a placebo.

This chain joins TRBV3-1 (or the pseudogene TRBV3-2) and TRBJ2-7; D call uncertain. The germline V gene encodes CDR1 LGHDT and CDR2 YNNKEL (reference sequence). V dropped 0 bases and J dropped 0 bases, with 3 bases sitting between them. The CDR3 is made up of 13 amino acids. DNA of the CDR3: TGTGCCAGCAGCCAAGACAACTCCTACGAGCAGTACTTC. This gives the protein CASSQDNSYEQYF.

V usage is TRBV7-9 and J usage is TRBJ2-3; D is possibly TRBD1 (6 bases). Trimming took off 5 bases at V and 4 bases at J, with 10 bases between the two ends. Germline V lookup: CDR1 SEHNR, CDR2 FQNEAQ (reference sequence). CDR3 length: 13 amino acids. CDR3 sequence reads: CASSIPGADTQYF. The CDR3 bases are TGTGCCAGCAGCATCCCAGGGGCAGATACGCAGTATTTT.

The J gene is TRBJ1-2, the V gene TRBV30; D is ambiguous. The CDR3 totals 13 residues. Germline V gives CDR1 GTSNPN, CDR2 SVGIG (reference sequence). V was shortened by 3 bases and J by 7 bases, with 15 bases between the two germline ends. The CDR3 coding sequence is TGTGCCTGGAGGATGAGAGGGTCTCTTGGCTACACCTTC. The encoded protein is CAWRMRGSLGYTF. Full variable domain (outside the CDR3, taken from reference TRBV30 and TRBJ1-2): SQTIHQWPATLVQPVGSPLSLECTVEGTSNPNLYWYRQAAGRGLQLLFYSVGIGQISSEVPQNLSASRPQDRQFILSSKKLLLSDSGFYLCAWRMRGSLGYTFGSGTRLTVV.

This chain connects TRBV6-5 to TRBJ2-7; weak D call: TRBD1 (6 bases). The germline CDR1 and CDR2 sequences are MNHEY and SVGAGI. The CDR3 covers 14 residues. With 5 bases removed from V and 2 bases from J, the gap between germline ends came to 13 bases. The CDR3 reads CASSPRGGPYEQYF. In nucleotides, the CDR3 is TGTGCCAGCAGTCCCCGAGGGGGACCCTACGAGCAGTACTTC.

V is TRBV6-4 and J is TRBJ2-1; D not resolved. The CDR3 has 15 residues. From germline, CDR1 is MRHNA and CDR2 SNTAGT. The ends were cut back, 3 bases at V and 0 bases at J, with 9 bases in the middle. The DNA of the CDR3 is TGTGCCAGCAGTGATGCGCACAGCTCCTACAATGAGCAGTTCTTC. This translates into CASSDAHSSYNEQFF.

The gene calls are TRBV10-3 and TRBJ2-1; 10 nucleotides agree with TRBD2. After removal of 11 bases from V and 7 bases from J, the junction contained 8 bases not matched to a gene. The germline V gene has CDR1 ENHRY and CDR2 SYGVKD. The CDR3 covers 13 residues. The CDR3 spells CAGSGRFTNEQFF. The CDR3, as DNA: TGTGCCGGTAGCGGGAGGTTTACAAATGAGCAGTTCTTC.

The chain recombines TRBV2 with TRBJ1-1; D ambiguous. There are 14 residues in the CDR3. Deletions cut 6 bases from V and 1 base from J, with 12 bases between. The germline gives CDR1 SNHLY, CDR2 FYNNEI. CDR3 in DNA: TGTGCCAGCAGGAAGGACGGACGGAACACTGAAGCTTTCTTT. Translation: CASRKDGRNTEAFF.

The genes are TRBV4-1 and TRBJ2-1; D gene unclear. The CDR3 spans 17 residues. Trimming removed 4 bases at V and 6 bases at J, with 22 bases between. Germline V gene data show CDR1 as MGHRA and CDR2 as YSYEKL. The CDR3 sequence: CASSLGNLARLGNEQFF. Written as DNA, the CDR3 is TGCGCCAGCAGCCTAGGGAACCTGGCTCGGCTGGGCAATGAGCAGTTCTTC.

The gene calls are TRBV28 and TRBJ2-1, with D perhaps TRBD2 (6 bases). Germline V lookup: CDR1 MDHEN, CDR2 SYDVKM. Trimming left V 5 bases short and J 7 bases short, with 21 bases between. The CDR3 has 16 residues. CDR3 sequence: CASSRQWGGIGNEQFF. CDR3 DNA sequence: TGTGCCAGCAGTAGGCAATGGGGCGGGATAGGGAATGAGCAGTTCTTC.

The CDR3 reads CASSRGTGDIDEQFF. CDR3 sequence (DNA): TGTGCCAGCAGCCGAGGGACAGGGGATATCGATGAGCAGTTCTTC. The V call is TRBV13, the J call TRBJ2-1; 10 positions match TRBD1. This CDR3 is built from 15 residues. Germline V gives CDR1 PRHDT, CDR2 FYEKMQ (reference sequence). V was clipped by 5 bases and J by 8 bases; unmatched bases: 9.

The V and J genes are TRBV21-1 and TRBJ1-4. TRBV21-1 is annotated as a pseudogene. This CDR3 comprises 19 residues. As DNA, the CDR3 is TGTGCCAGCAGCAAAGGGTCAAGGGGGGCGGTCCGAACTAATGAAAAACTGTTTTTT. Protein: CASSKGSRGAVRTNEKLFF.

The chain is built from TRBV7-9 and TRBJ1-2, with no clear D. CDR1 and CDR2 from the germline V gene are SEHNR and FQNEAQ (reference sequence). Trimming shortened V by 5 bases and J by 4 bases, and 14 bases separated the two germline ends. The CDR3 loop spans 14 amino acids. CDR3 in amino acids: CASSQGSAGYGYTF. The DNA of the CDR3 is TGTGCCAGCAGCCAAGGTTCGGCCGGCTATGGCTACACCTTC.

The genes are TRBV5-1 and TRBJ1-5; no firm D call. This CDR3 is built from 14 residues. CDR1 and CDR2 (germline): SGHRS, YFSETQ. Trimming took 3 bases from V and 6 from J, leaving 13 bases between them. The CDR3 DNA follows: TGCGCCAGCAGCTCCCGAGTGGGAGGTCAGCCCCAGCATTTT. Encoded protein: CASSSRVGGQPQHF.